The next 26 T cell receptor beta chains were all read from a single sample in a study of CD4+ T cells in melanoma. Produced via immunoSEQ multiplex PCR; TCRdb's table is partial and in-frame only. The sample carries more than 15,000 clones, 81% recorded once. The sequenced sample consisted of cells from a culture (not recorded whether cultured in vitro). The receptors were sampled from a human donor with melanoma.

This sequence joins TRBV4-1 and TRBJ2-3, with 9 positions matching TRBD1. Germline-derived CDR1 and CDR2 are MGHRA and YSYEKL. V lost 3 bases to trimming and J lost 4 bases; unmatched junction nucleotides: 11. There are 17 residues in the CDR3. CDR3 in DNA: TGCGCCAGCAGCCATTTCTCCCGGGACAGGGCTGCAGATACGCAGTATTTT. This sequence encodes CASSHFSRDRAADTQYF.

The chain carries TRBV5-8 and TRBJ2-3; 10 positions agree with TRBD2. The germline gives CDR1 SGHTS, CDR2 YDEGEE. V lost 3 bases and J lost 2; bases outside the gene matches: 12. This CDR3 has 18 residues. CDR3 sequence: CASSYGTVAGGATDTQYF. The CDR3, as DNA: TGTGCCAGCAGCTATGGGACGGTAGCGGGGGGTGCCACAGATACGCAGTATTTT.

The CDR3 protein is CASTLARGDGYTF. The CDR3 coding sequence is TGTGCCAGCACCCTCGCCAGGGGGGATGGCTACACCTTC. This sequence joins TRBV7-2 and TRBJ1-2; 7 bases are a match to TRBD1. Unmatched junction bases numbered 8, after V lost 7 bases and J lost 6 bases. The length of the CDR3 is 13 residues. CDR1 is SGHTA, CDR2 FQGNSA, per germline. Complete variable domain (other parts from reference TRBV7-2 and TRBJ1-2): GAGVSQSPSNKVTEKGKDVELRCDPISGHTALYWYRQSLGQGLEFLIYFQGNSAPDKSGLPSDRFSAERTGGSVSTLTIQRTQQEDSAVYLCASTLARGDGYTFGSGTRLTVV.

This clone was seen a handful of times. The chain has TRBV5-1 and TRBJ2-1; 7 positions match TRBD2. The germline V gene has CDR1 SGHRS and CDR2 YFSETQ. The CDR3 totals 14 residues. Trimming cost V 5 bases and J 1 base; bases outside gene matches: 3. CDR3 amino acids: CASRGGESYNEQFF. Here the CDR3 DNA reads TGCGCCAGCAGGGGGGGGGAGTCCTACAATGAGCAGTTCTTC.

J is TRBJ2-3 and V is TRBV6-1; D gene ambiguous. From germline, CDR1 is MNHNS and CDR2 SASEGT. Deletions cut 2 bases from V and 7 bases from J, with 10 bases between. The CDR3 loop spans 13 amino acids. The CDR3 DNA sequence: TGTGCCAGCAGTGAAATAGATTCCCATACGCAGTATTTT. Amino acids: CASSEIDSHTQYF.

The rearrangement links TRBV5-1 to TRBJ2-5, with 7 bases matching TRBD1. There are 14 residues in the CDR3. From germline, CDR1 is SGHRS and CDR2 YFSETQ. J was trimmed by 5 bases and V by 2 bases; bases with no gene match: 6. The CDR3 is CASSFAGQAETQYF. CDR3 DNA: TGCGCCAGCAGCTTTGCCGGACAGGCGGAGACCCAGTACTTC. Full variable domain (rest looked up from reference TRBV5-1 and TRBJ2-5): KAGVTQTPRYLIKTRGQQVTLSCSPISGHRSVSWYQQTPGQGLQFLFEYFSETQRNKGNFPGRFSGRQFSNSRSEMNVSTLELGDSALYLCASSFAGQAETQYFGPGTRLLVL.

The chain carries TRBV2 and TRBJ2-7, with D perhaps TRBD1 (6 bases). The CDR3 totals 13 residues. CDR1 and CDR2 from the germline V gene are SNHLY and FYNNEI. Trimming took off 4 bases at V and 1 base at J, with 8 bases between the two ends. In DNA, the CDR3 is TGTGCCAGCAGTGTGGACAGTTCCTACGAGCAGTACTTC. Its translation is CASSVDSSYEQYF.

The chain employs TRBV29-1 and TRBJ2-3; a weak D match, TRBD1 (6 bases). This CDR3 spans 13 amino acids. V lost 6 bases and J 8 bases, leaving 18 bases between the germline ends. CDR1 and CDR2 from the germline V gene are SQVTM and ANQGSEA. The CDR3 DNA reads as TGCAGCGTAGAACCCGGGGACACCTCTACGCAGTATTTT. Amino acids: CSVEPGDTSTQYF.

The chain carries TRBV7-9 and TRBJ1-3; D remains ambiguous. This CDR3 has 13 residues. Germline V gene data show CDR1 as SEHNR and CDR2 as FQNEAQ (reference sequence). The V gene lost 5 bases and the J gene lost 0 bases, with 5 bases spanning the gap. The CDR3 sequence: CASSRDSGNTIYF. For the CDR3, the DNA is TGTGCCAGCAGCAGGGACTCTGGAAACACCATATATTTT.

This chain uses TRBV2 with TRBJ1-5, with a possible D match to TRBD1 (6 bases). CDR3 length: 14 amino acids. The germline CDR1 and CDR2 sequences are SNHLY and FYNNEI. Between the trimmed V and J ends, which lost 2 bases and 6 bases, there was a span of 11 bases. CDR3 sequence: CASSEQGLGQPQHF. CDR3 sequence (DNA): TGTGCCAGCAGTGAACAGGGGTTGGGTCAGCCCCAGCATTTT.

This chain links TRBV4-1 with TRBJ1-3, with D perhaps matching TRBD1 (6 bases). This CDR3 has 17 amino acids. Trimming shortened V by 1 base and J by 3 bases, and 16 bases separated the two germline ends. CDR1 MGHRA and CDR2 YSYEKL come from the germline V gene. The CDR3 reads CASSQALGGADGNTIYF. The CDR3 DNA sequence: TGCGCCAGCAGCCAAGCCCTTGGGGGGGCGGATGGAAACACCATATATTTT.

V and J are TRBV19 and TRBJ1-2; 7 positions match TRBD1. The CDR3 sequence is 15 residues long. V lost 10 bases, J lost 7 bases, and 18 bases stayed unmatched. CDR1 is LNHDA and CDR2 is SQIVND in the germline V gene (reference sequence). This CDR3 is CATAVSTGFGSGYTF. The CDR3 bases are TGTGCCACGGCGGTCTCGACAGGGTTCGGCTCTGGCTACACCTTC. Combining the CDR3 with reference TRBV19 and TRBJ1-2 gives the whole variable domain DGGITQSPKYLFRKEGQNVTLSCEQNLNHDAMYWYRQDPGQGLRLIYYSQIVNDFQKGDIAEGYSVSREKKESFPLTVTSAQKNPTAFYLCATAVSTGFGSGYTFGSGTRLTVV.

V usage is TRBV9 and J usage is TRBJ2-2; weak D call: TRBD1 (5 bases). Germline lookup yields CDR1 SGDLS and CDR2 YYNGEE. CDR3 length: 17 residues. V was pared by 2 bases and J by 0 bases, with 14 bases between. In DNA form, the CDR3 reads TGTGCCAGCAGCGTCCCCTTTGGGGCGGCGAACACCGGGGAGCTGTTTTTT. Its protein is CASSVPFGAANTGELFF.

The J gene is TRBJ2-1, the V gene TRBV27; 8 bases map to TRBD1. J was trimmed by 5 bases and V by 1 base; bases with no gene match: 1. The germline gives CDR1 MNHEY, CDR2 SMNVEV (reference sequence). CDR3 size: 14 residues. The CDR3 loop reads CASSLWGQDNEQFF. CDR3 DNA: TGTGCCAGCAGTTTATGGGGACAGGACAATGAGCAGTTCTTC.

V and J are TRBV6-5 and TRBJ2-3; D remains ambiguous. Germline assignment: CDR1 MNHEY and CDR2 SVGAGI. The CDR3 contains 12 residues. The V end was cut by 2 bases, the J end by 5 bases, with 5 bases between. The CDR3 DNA reads TGTGCCAGCAGTTACCTCGGAGATACGCAGTATTTT. Residues: CASSYLGDTQYF.

This clone was counted a few times. The V call is TRBV6-1, the J call TRBJ1-2, with 12 bases lining up with TRBD1. V dropped 7 bases and J dropped 8; count of bases not matched to a gene: 11. CDR1 MNHNS and CDR2 SASEGT come from the germline V gene. The CDR3 totals 15 residues. The CDR3 region is CASNILGDRGLGYTF. The CDR3 DNA reads TGTGCCAGCAATATACTTGGGGACAGGGGGCTCGGCTACACCTTC.

This chain uses TRBV6-5 with TRBJ1-2; TRBD1 matches at 7 bases. The CDR3 sequence is 13 residues long. Per germline, CDR1 MNHEY and CDR2 SVGAGI. V gave up 5 bases and J gave up 4 bases; unmatched junction bases: 4. The DNA of the CDR3 is TGTGCCAGCAGTCAAACAGGGGCCTATGGCTACACCTTC. This gives the protein CASSQTGAYGYTF.

The chain employs TRBV5-4 and TRBJ2-2, with D unresolved. Germline V gives CDR1 SGHNT, CDR2 YYREEE (reference sequence). The CDR3 has 13 residues. V was trimmed by 5 bases and J by 4 bases, leaving 9 bases between them. The CDR3: CASRREFTGELFF. CDR3 DNA sequence: TGTGCCAGCAGGCGAGAGTTCACCGGGGAGCTGTTTTTT.

This clone was recorded only once. V gene TRBV9 combines with J gene TRBJ2-3; D is unresolved. The V and J ends lost 3 bases and 3 bases respectively, with 11 bases between them. The length of the CDR3 is 14 residues. CDR1 is SGDLS, CDR2 YYNGEE, per germline. CDR3 sequence: CASSALDRTDTQYF. CDR3 DNA sequence: TGTGCCAGCAGCGCCTTGGATAGAACAGATACGCAGTATTTT.

The chain links TRBV29-1 to TRBJ1-2, with D possibly TRBD1 on 5 matching bases. The V and J ends lost 8 bases and 4 bases respectively, with 17 bases between them. CDR1 is SQVTM, CDR2 ANQGSEA, per germline. The CDR3 covers 13 residues. DNA for the CDR3: TGCAGCACTCCGGGACCGCTTCGCTATGGCTACACCTTC. The encoded protein is CSTPGPLRYGYTF.

This sequence joins TRBV11-2 and TRBJ2-1; D unclear. V was cut by 2 bases and J by 7 bases, with 12 bases left in between. CDR1 SGHAT and CDR2 FQNNGV come from the germline V gene. The length of the CDR3 is 14 residues. CDR3 coding DNA: TGTGCCAGCAGCTTAACCCAGGTTGGGAATGAGCAGTTCTTC. Protein sequence: CASSLTQVGNEQFF.

The gene calls are TRBV5-1 and TRBJ1-1; TRBD1 matches at 7 bases. V was pared by 4 bases and J by 4 bases, with 13 bases of the junction left unmatched. Germline values: CDR1 SGHRS, CDR2 YFSETQ. CDR3 length: 16 amino acids. CDR3 region: CASSPGTVGLGTEAFF. The DNA of the CDR3 is TGCGCCAGCAGCCCCGGGACAGTAGGGTTGGGCACTGAAGCTTTCTTT.

The chain couples TRBV2 to TRBJ2-7; D may match TRBD1 or TRBD2 (7 bases each). Germline lookup yields CDR1 SNHLY and CDR2 FYNNEI. V lost 9 bases to trimming and J lost 3 bases, with 18 bases between them. The CDR3 runs to 14 residues. CDR3 nucleotide sequence: TGTGCCAGTGGGAGGGGACAGCAATTCTACGAGCAGTACTTC. Residues: CASGRGQQFYEQYF.

The chain's CDR3 is CASRRQLSTDTQYF. CDR3 coding DNA: TGTGCCAGCAGACGACAGCTAAGCACAGATACGCAGTATTTT. V usage is TRBV6-5 and J usage is TRBJ2-3; D perhaps matches TRBD1 (5 bases). Germline values: CDR1 MNHEY, CDR2 SVGAGI. This CDR3 has 14 residues. V was shortened by 6 bases and J by 0 bases, with 10 bases between the two germline ends.

The chain uses TRBV5-1 and TRBJ1-4; 10 bases fit TRBD1. J was trimmed by 10 bases and V by 0 bases; bases with no gene match: 6. CDR1 and CDR2 from the germline V gene are SGHRS and YFSETQ. This CDR3 region has 15 residues. CDR3 in amino acids: CASSLDRDRGGKLFF. The CDR3 DNA is TGCGCCAGCAGCTTGGACCGGGACAGGGGAGGAAAACTGTTTTTT. The variable domain in full, with the rest retrieved from reference TRBV5-1 and TRBJ1-4, is KAGVTQTPRYLIKTRGQQVTLSCSPISGHRSVSWYQQTPGQGLQFLFEYFSETQRNKGNFPGRFSGRQFSNSRSEMNVSTLELGDSALYLCASSLDRDRGGKLFFGSGTQLSVL.

J is TRBJ1-2 and V is TRBV9; 8 nucleotides line up with TRBD1. The CDR3 is 14 residues long. After removal of 0 bases from V and 2 bases from J, the junction contained 0 bases not matched to a gene. CDR1 is SGDLS, CDR2 YYNGEE, per germline. CDR3 sequence: CASSVGQGNYGYTF. CDR3 coding DNA: TGTGCCAGCAGCGTAGGACAGGGGAACTATGGCTACACCTTC.